The clone carrying this T cell receptor beta chain was recorded at least ten times. Its cognate antigen is unknown. The time point denotes: patch test 3, about 24 weeks after DPC sensitization. Treatment indicated: therapeutic diphenylcyclopropenone sensitization with weekly scalp DPC. Whole blood that had not been fractionated was the source of extracted total RNA. This sample stems from a study of human T cells and chemical hapten exposure. Study results and limitations: Versus controls, expanded TCRs had significantly more large CDR3 similarity clusters.

The V end lost 3 bases, the J end lost 4 bases, and 13 bases lay between the germline ends. CDR1 is LGHDT, CDR2 YNNKEL, per germline (reference sequence). The CDR3 is 15 amino acids. TCRdb re-called the RACE reads through MiXCR, storing one row per CDR3 protein. This table has fewer than 50,000 distinct CDR3 sequences, over 7.5% appearing once. The sample was whole blood, taken in connection with sensitization to the hapten diphenylcyclopropenone (DPC). The rearrangement joins TRBV3-1 to TRBJ2-1; D uncertain. This clonotype was obtained from a man aged 50-59 years with alopecia areata. Some clones in this sample may be carry-over from other donors' samples. CDR3 protein: CASSQAHTEYNEQFF. CDR3 nucleotides: TGTGCCAGCAGCCAGGCCCATACAGAGTACAATGAGCAGTTCTTC.